This TCR beta chain is drawn from a study of control samples from healthy donors and cancer patients. Per germline, CDR1 SGHTA and CDR2 FQGNSA. The CDR3 has 16 amino acids. V shed 2 bases, J shed 0 bases, and the junction held 5 bases outside the gene matches. Sequencing was performed with immunoSEQ multiplex PCR; in TCRdb, only in-frame clones are kept and a portion is missing. The repertoire has tens of thousands of clones, almost 85% of them found once; the top ten carry about 5%. The chain is built from TRBV7-2 and TRBJ2-3; TRBD1 aligns across 7 bases. Sample: blood. The clonotype was recovered from a man in his forties in good health. CDR3 loop: CASSLFWDSSTDTQYF. In DNA, the CDR3 is TGTGCCAGCAGCTTATTTTGGGACAGTAGCACAGATACGCAGTATTTT. Together with reference TRBV7-2 and TRBJ2-3, the CDR3 gives the full variable domain: GAGVSQSPSNKVTEKGKDVELRCDPISGHTALYWYRQSLGQGLEFLIYFQGNSAPDKSGLPSDRFSAERTGGSVSTLTIQRTQQEDSAVYLCASSLFWDSSTDTQYFGPGTRLTVL.